This entry features one T cell receptor beta chain sequence. This clonotype was counted a few times. It lacks a known antigen. No quality values exist for individual bases; no much larger clone is one base distant. These data are taken from a study of blood T cells in healthy people across ages (dated by TCRdb to about 2015). With regard to the full study: Template switching captured roughly one uniquely barcoded TCR beta cDNA molecule per two T cells in model experiments. Using deep sequencing normalized with unique cDNA molecular identifiers, the study measured how TCR beta repertoire diversity changes with age. Four age groups were formed from the donors: young (average approximately 15 years), middle-aged (around 41), aged (about 68) and long-lived (about 80). To avoid experimental bias, donors of different ages were distributed randomly across sequencing lanes. The study analyzed two additional independent replicas of 1 million unique cDNA reads from the same blood draw for two donors, one aged 18 to 29 and one aged 80 or older. Beyond this particular receptor, the publication reports: Estimates of total diversity based on one million sequenced T cells were regarded as lower bounds and as underestimates. Observed TCR beta diversity per million T cells fell roughly linearly with age, and a significant reduction was already apparent by age roughly 40. Since profiling was done on bulk unsorted PBMCs, naive and antigen-experienced compartments could not be conclusively compared. There was a strong correlation between observed TCR beta diversity and the percentage of naive T cells measured by flow cytometry. Compared with the aged group, more naive CD4+ T cells, fewer expanded clones and increased TCR diversity were shown by the long-lived group, suggesting age selection. Because the CMV infection status of the donors was unknown, age-related changes in expanded clonotypes may potentially have been confounded.

The roughly 37 donors, aged about 6 to 100 years, were systemically healthy Caucasian individuals from Russia. Approximately 10 milliliters of peripheral blood were collected from each donor into EDTA-treated Vacutainer tubes. Ficoll-Paque density-gradient centrifugation was used to isolate PBMCs, with at least 7 million per sample. Total RNA was extracted from PBMCs with Trizol reagent, with at least 5.5 micrograms obtained per sample. For every donor, flow cytometry on a PBMC aliquot measured the percentage of naive CD45RAhigh/CD27high T cells. To prepare the library, 5' RACE was applied. Sequencer: Illumina HiSeq 2500. The second PCR ran for roughly 7 to 12 cycles and used a J-beta primer mix along with a sample-barcoded 5' primer. A template-switch 5' adaptor carrying 12 random nucleotides introduced a unique molecular identifier onto each TCR beta cDNA molecule. Each sample yielded at least 2.5 million CDR3-containing paired-end reads. First-strand cDNA synthesis was performed from all RNA using the Mint cDNA synthesis kit, with priming by a TRBC-specific oligonucleotide. After uracil-DNA glycosylase treatment, a first 18-cycle PCR used universal primers M1SS and BC2_uni_R on all cDNA. In the source study's methods: For normalization, 1 million high-quality reads were randomly selected from each sample, with every read carrying a distinct molecular identifier. Reads with shared molecular identifiers were discarded instead of being binned into consensus sequences. CDR3 identification, clonotype clustering and error correction used MiTCR with a Q25 quality threshold and the strictest error-elimination algorithm. Lower-bound total TCR beta diversity was estimated with a nonparametric unseen species model using Euler transformation. TCRdb reprocessed the public reads (quality trimming at Q25 with fastp, clone calling with MiXCR) and kept in-frame beta chains. Rows are unified per CDR3 protein, each entry keeping the most common DNA and genes. The V and J calls shown here were made by TCRdb, not taken from the authors' results. The sample data list 1.4 million or so distinct CDR3 sequences, and approximately 39% of these were observed just once. About 4% of the sample comes from the top ten.

The source of this sequence is a woman between 18 and 30 years old in good health. Sample: blood.

The nucleotide sequence reads as follows: TGCGCCAGCAGCTGGGGACTCACGAGCTCCTATAATTCACCCCTCCACTTT. This translates into CASSWGLTSSYNSPLHF. The sequence joins TRBV5-1 to TRBJ1-6; matching of 5 bases hints at TRBD1 as the D gene. The CDR3, cysteine through phenylalanine, is 17 amino acids long. Kept here is only the CDR3 DNA, which spans 51 bases and is read in frame from base 1. Looking up the germline V gene yields CDR1 SGHRS and CDR2 YFSETQ. V loses 3 bases of germline sequence and J loses 0 bases, and the interval between the two ends is 13 bases.